The sequence of this T cell receptor beta chain was determined in a study of blood T cells in healthy people across ages. General observations from the study: More naive CD4+ cells and higher diversity marked long-lived donors relative to aged donors. There was no known CMV status for donors, so expanded clonotype changes were possibly confounded.

Using a J-beta primer mix together with a sample-barcoded 5' primer, a second PCR was run for roughly 6 to 11 cycles. Sequencing recovered at least 3 million CDR3-containing paired-end reads from each sample. TCRdb itself ran the 5' RACE reads through MiXCR, one entry per CDR3 protein. The sample lists some 1.5 million distinct CDR3 sequences, approximately 28% occurring once. Every sample yielded at least 6.5 million isolated PBMCs. As for this clonotype: The antigen is not known.

The CDR3 is 12 amino acids. The V gene lost 10 bases and the J gene lost 2 bases, with 12 bases spanning the gap. In germline, CDR1 is MDHEN, CDR2 SYDVKM. This TCR was sampled from a woman in her twenties or thirties in good health. Sequenced input: blood. The rearrangement links TRBV28 to TRBJ2-7; D is perhaps TRBD2 (5 bases). The CDR3 DNA is TGTGCCATCGGACTGAGCCCCTACGAGCAGTACTTC. Its protein is CAIGLSPYEQYF.